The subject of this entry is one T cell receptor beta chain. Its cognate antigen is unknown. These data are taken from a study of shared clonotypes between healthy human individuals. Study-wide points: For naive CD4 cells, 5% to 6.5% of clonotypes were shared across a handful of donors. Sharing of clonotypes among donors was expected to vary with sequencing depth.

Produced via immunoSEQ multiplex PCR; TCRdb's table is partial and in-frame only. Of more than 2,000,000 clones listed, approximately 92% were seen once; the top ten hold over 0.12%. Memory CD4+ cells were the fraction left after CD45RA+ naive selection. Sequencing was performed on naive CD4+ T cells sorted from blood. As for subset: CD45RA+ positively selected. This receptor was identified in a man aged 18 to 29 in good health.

In DNA form, the CDR3 reads TGTGCCAGCAGCATGCCAGGGACCCCCATCTACGAGCAGTACTTC. The encoded protein is CASSMPGTPIYEQYF. The rearrangement links TRBV5-4 to TRBJ2-7; D may match TRBD1 or TRBD2 (5 bases each). Germline values: CDR1 SGHNT, CDR2 YYREEE (reference sequence). CDR3 length equals 15 residues. V dropped 4 bases and J dropped 3 bases, with 17 bases sitting between them.